The 16 T cell receptor beta chains listed next were all sequenced from one sample in a study of blood T cells in healthy people across ages. Using a J-beta primer mix together with a sample-barcoded 5' primer, a second PCR was run for roughly 6 to 11 cycles. One entry per CDR3 protein, called by TCRdb with MiXCR from the 5' RACE reads. Of 780,000 or so distinct CDR3 sequences listed, about 56% are singletons. The material sequenced was blood. All receptors come from a man aged 40-55 years in good health.

V is TRBV18 and J is TRBJ2-7; either TRBD1 or TRBD2 may supply D (6 bases each). The J call may be incorrect, as the DNA end agrees better with TRBJ2-5. The CDR3 spans 15 residues. Per the germline V gene, CDR1 is KGHSH and CDR2 is LQKENI. The CDR3 loop reads CASSLNSGAQETQYF. The CDR3 DNA sequence: TGTGCCAGCTCACTCAACTCGGGGGCCCAGGAGACCCAGTACTTC.

This clonotype has only a few counts. This chain links TRBV7-2 with TRBJ1-1; D is unresolved. CDR3 length: 12 residues. With 5 bases removed from V and 7 bases from J, the gap between germline ends came to 11 bases. CDR1 and CDR2 (germline): SGHTA, FQGNSA. Written as DNA, the CDR3 is TGTGCCAGCAGCCTATACAGTATTGAAGCTTTCTTT. Protein product: CASSLYSIEAFF.

This clonotype showed up just a few times. The genes are TRBV19 and TRBJ2-7; 9 nucleotides align to TRBD1. In germline, CDR1 is LNHDA, CDR2 SQIVND (reference sequence). There are 14 residues in the CDR3. V dropped 7 bases and J dropped 5; count of bases not matched to a gene: 9. The CDR3 DNA reads TGTGCCAGTAACCAACCGGGACAGGGCAACGAGCAGTACTTC. It encodes CASNQPGQGNEQYF.

The rearrangement links TRBV20-1 to TRBJ2-5; D gene uncertain. The V gene's germline CDR1 is DFQATT and CDR2 SNEGSKA (reference sequence). This CDR3 is 10 amino acids long. V lost 5 bases and J lost 3, with 4 bases in between. The CDR3 nucleotides are TGCAGTGCTGCAAAAGAGACCCAGTACTTC. Protein sequence: CSAAKETQYF.

The chain carries TRBV20-1 and TRBJ2-3; 7 positions match TRBD2. CDR1 and CDR2 from the germline V gene are DFQATT and SNEGSKA (reference sequence). V dropped 0 bases and J dropped 6; count of bases not matched to a gene: 9. The CDR3 runs 15 residues. The CDR3 sequence: CSARDGGGGVDTQYF. In nucleotides, the CDR3 is TGCAGTGCTAGAGATGGCGGGGGAGGGGTCGATACGCAGTATTTT.

The chain uses TRBV4-2 and TRBJ2-3; D is unresolved. CDR1 is LGHNA, CDR2 YNFKEQ, per germline. The V and J ends lost 3 bases and 0 bases respectively, with 16 bases between them. The CDR3 loop spans 17 amino acids. The CDR3 coding sequence is TGTGCCAGCAGCCATTCCAGCGCCGATTGGAGCACAGATACGCAGTATTTT. Its protein is CASSHSSADWSTDTQYF.

The V gene is TRBV3-1, the J gene TRBJ2-3; the D is unclear. The CDR3 contains 15 residues. Trimming left V 4 bases short and J 1 base short, with 12 bases between. Looked up from germline, CDR1 is LGHDT and CDR2 is YNNKEL (reference sequence). This chain's CDR3 is CASSLLSRRTDTQYF. CDR3 coding DNA: TGTGCCAGCAGCCTACTTAGCAGACGCACAGATACGCAGTATTTT.

Comment on this clonotype: The junction departs from the called germline gene at one end, perhaps through a read error. J is TRBJ1-4 and V is TRBV6-1, with D possibly TRBD1 on 5 matching bases. The CDR3 contains 14 residues. CDR1 MNHNS and CDR2 SASEGT come from the germline V gene. The CDR3 loop reads CASSEGGGRERLFF. For the CDR3, the DNA is TGTGCCAGCAGTGAGGGCGGGGGAAGGGAAAGACTGTTTTTT.

The table lists this clonotype with a count of one. The chain combines TRBV27 with TRBJ1-2; TRBD1 agrees at 9 bases. The CDR3 runs to 14 residues. V trimming: 2 bases; J trimming: 8 bases; junction bases outside the gene matches: 6. Germline lookup yields CDR1 MNHEY and CDR2 SMNVEV (reference sequence). The CDR3 reads CASSLQGTGSGYTF. CDR3 sequence (DNA): TGTGCCAGCAGTTTACAGGGGACAGGGTCGGGCTACACCTTC.

The rearrangement uses TRBV12-3 or TRBV12-4 and TRBJ1-2; D is ambiguous. This CDR3 spans 15 amino acids. V shed 5 bases and J shed 4 bases, with 17 bases lying between them. The CDR3 is CASSPHNGSPYGYTF. For the CDR3, the DNA is TGTGCCAGCAGTCCCCACAACGGCTCCCCCTATGGCTACACCTTC.

The chain employs TRBV28 and TRBJ2-5; 8 bases fit TRBD2. Germline CDR1 reads MDHEN; CDR2 reads SYDVKM. The ends lost 7 bases at V and 5 bases at J; junction bases unmatched: 12. The CDR3 consists of 15 residues. The CDR3 DNA sequence: TGTGCCAGCAAGACCGGGGGGGGGACTGGGGAGACCCAGTACTTC. Translation gives CASKTGGGTGETQYF. The whole variable domain, remainder taken from reference TRBV28 and TRBJ2-5, is DVKVTQSSRYLVKRTGEKVFLECVQDMDHENMFWYRQDPGLGLRLIYFSYDVKMKEKGDIPEGYSVSREKKERFSLILESASTNQTSMYLCASKTGGGTGETQYFGPGTRLLVL.

J is TRBJ2-1 and V is TRBV20-1; 10 bases line up with TRBD2. Germline V gene lookup returns CDR1 DFQATT and CDR2 SNEGSKA (reference sequence). With 7 bases clipped from V and 0 bases from J, the junction kept 15 bases outside the gene matches. This CDR3 has 18 residues. The DNA for the CDR3 is TGCAGTGGCTCAGGGACTAGCGAGACACTGAGCTCCTACAATGAGCAGTTCTTC. This translates into CSGSGTSETLSSYNEQFF.

CDR3 DNA sequence: TGTGCCAGCAGTAACCGGGGCAGCCCCTCTGGGGCCAACGTCCTGACTTTC. As protein: CASSNRGSPSGANVLTF. This rearrangement joins TRBV12-3 or TRBV12-4 to TRBJ2-6; D assignment may be TRBD1 or TRBD2 (5 bases each). This CDR3 has 17 residues. Trimming took off 5 bases at V and 0 bases at J, with 14 bases between the two ends.

This chain joins TRBV24-1 and TRBJ2-3, with a tentative D call TRBD2 (6 bases). Germline loops: CDR1 KGHDR, CDR2 SFDVKD. This CDR3 region has 16 residues. The germline V and J ends were trimmed by 0 bases and 2 bases, with 11 bases remaining between them. CDR3 nucleotides: TGTGCCACCAGTGATTTGGGAGGGCTCGCCACAGATACGCAGTATTTT. This encodes CATSDLGGLATDTQYF.

The chain is built from TRBV5-1 and TRBJ2-5; perhaps TRBD2 as D (5 bases). V lost 0 bases, J lost 5 bases, and 14 bases lay in between. The CDR3 extends over 15 amino acids. CDR1 and CDR2 from the germline V gene are SGHRS and YFSETQ. CDR3 in amino acids: CASSLAQAGGETQYF. CDR3 in DNA: TGCGCCAGCAGCTTGGCCCAAGCAGGAGGCGAGACCCAGTACTTC.

The V call is TRBV4-2, the J call TRBJ2-5; 7 bases fit TRBD2. CDR1 is LGHNA and CDR2 is YNFKEQ in the germline V gene. V lost 0 bases, J lost 5 bases, and 9 bases stayed unmatched. The CDR3 consists of 16 residues. The CDR3 region has the DNA TGTGCCAGCAGCCAAGATCTCGGCGGGAGTATGGAGACCCAGTACTTC. It encodes CASSQDLGGSMETQYF.